This entry features one TCR beta chain sequence. Its target is unknown. V lost 3 bases to trimming and J lost 3 bases, with 15 bases between them. Germline loops: CDR1 SQVTM, CDR2 ANQGSEA. The CDR3 extends over 14 amino acids. This entry comes from a study of cytomegalovirus exposure and HLA in healthy donors. Study-level findings and limits: According to the study, about 180 TCR beta chains were cytomegalovirus-associated.

Measured with immunoSEQ multiplex PCR; TCRdb has only the in-frame clones, and not every one. The data show 200,000 or so clones, 75% to 90% seen once. Material for sequencing was PBMCs. The rearrangement joins TRBV29-1 to TRBJ2-7; D possibly corresponds to TRBD1 (5 bases). This clonotype was sampled from a man in his late teens or twenties in good health and CMV-seropositive. This CDR3 reads CSVERRRGHYEQYF. As DNA, the CDR3 is TGCAGCGTTGAGCGTCGTAGGGGTCACTACGAGCAGTACTTC.